This TCR beta chain stems from a study of T-cell memory formation after mild COVID-19. Study observations and caveats: Among clones contracting day 15 to 85, CD4/CD8 was balanced, whereas later expanders leaned CD4+.

Concerning this clonotype itself: Its target is not known. The limits of the CDR3 on the DNA are not certain, so only TCRdb's listed CDR3 is given.

The CDR3 length equals 14 residues, ends included. Looked up from germline, CDR1 is SGHDT and CDR2 is YYEEEE. TCRdb processed the 5' RACE reads anew with MiXCR; each CDR3 protein has one entry. The sample lists hundreds of thousands of distinct CDR3 sequences, 20% to 25% seen once, with approximately 8.4% in the top ten. J is TRBJ2-7 and V is TRBV5-6; TRBD1 was called by the table and not checked on the DNA. The clonotype was recovered from an adult woman who had mild COVID-19 (a few samples of this study predate the infection). Cell type and time point are not known. Sequenced input: PBMCs or a T cell subset sorted from them (not recorded which). The CDR3 sequence is CASSFGPGDHEQYF.